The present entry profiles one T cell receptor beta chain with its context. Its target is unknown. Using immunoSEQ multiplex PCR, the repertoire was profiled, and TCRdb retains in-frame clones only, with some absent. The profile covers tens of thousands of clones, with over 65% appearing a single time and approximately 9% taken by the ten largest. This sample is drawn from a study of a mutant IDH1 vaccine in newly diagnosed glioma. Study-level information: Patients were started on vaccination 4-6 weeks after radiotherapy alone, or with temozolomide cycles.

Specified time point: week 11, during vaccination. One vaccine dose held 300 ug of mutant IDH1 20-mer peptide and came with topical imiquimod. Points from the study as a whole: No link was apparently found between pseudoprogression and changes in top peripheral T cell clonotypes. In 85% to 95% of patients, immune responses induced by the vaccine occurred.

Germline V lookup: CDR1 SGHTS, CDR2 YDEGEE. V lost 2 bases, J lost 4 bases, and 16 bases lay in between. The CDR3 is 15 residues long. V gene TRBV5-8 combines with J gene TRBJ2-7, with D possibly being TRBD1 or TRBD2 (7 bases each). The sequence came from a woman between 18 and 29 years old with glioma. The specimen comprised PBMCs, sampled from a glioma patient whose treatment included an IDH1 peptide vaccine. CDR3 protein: CASSFGTGEGYEQYF. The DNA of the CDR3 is TGTGCCAGCAGCTTTGGTACAGGGGAGGGGTACGAGCAGTACTTC.